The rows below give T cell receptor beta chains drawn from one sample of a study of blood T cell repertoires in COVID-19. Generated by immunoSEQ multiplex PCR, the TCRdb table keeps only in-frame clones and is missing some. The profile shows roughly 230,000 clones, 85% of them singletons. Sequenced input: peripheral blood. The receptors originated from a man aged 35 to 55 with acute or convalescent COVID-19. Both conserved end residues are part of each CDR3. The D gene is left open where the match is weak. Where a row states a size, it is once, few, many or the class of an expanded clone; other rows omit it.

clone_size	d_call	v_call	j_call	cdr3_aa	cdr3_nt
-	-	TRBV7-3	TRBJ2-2	CASSSRGQYTGELFF	TGTGCCAGCAGTTCCCGTGGACAGTACACCGGGGAGCTGTTTTTT
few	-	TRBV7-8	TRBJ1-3	CASSLDGGASGNTIYF	TGTGCCAGCAGCTTAGATGGGGGGGCCTCTGGAAACACCATATATTTT
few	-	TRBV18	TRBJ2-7	CASSPRDKVDEQYF	TGTGCCAGCTCACCCCGGGACAAGGTCGACGAGCAGTACTTC
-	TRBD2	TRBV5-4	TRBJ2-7	CASSSGLAGALSYEQYF	TGTGCCAGCAGCTCGGGACTAGCGGGGGCACTATCCTACGAGCAGTACTTC
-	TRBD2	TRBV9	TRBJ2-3	CASSVETSGGADTQYF	TGTGCCAGCAGCGTAGAGACTAGCGGGGGGGCGGATACGCAGTATTTT
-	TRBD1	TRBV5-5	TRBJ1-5	CASSQGTGTYNQPQHF	TGTGCCAGCAGCCAAGGGACAGGTACTTACAATCAGCCCCAGCATTTT
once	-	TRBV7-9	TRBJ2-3	CASSETSTDTQYF	TGTGCCAGCAGCGAAACTAGCACAGATACGCAGTATTTT
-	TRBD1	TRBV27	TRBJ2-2	CASSARDRGRGGELFF	TGTGCCAGCAGTGCCCGGGACAGGGGGAGAGGCGGGGAGCTGTTTTTT
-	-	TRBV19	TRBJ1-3	CASSGGAISGNTIYF	TGTGCCAGTAGTGGCGGAGCAATCTCTGGAAACACCATATATTTT
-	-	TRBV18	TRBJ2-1	CASSPRGREDEQFF	TGTGCCAGCTCACCACGGGGTAGGGAGGATGAGCAGTTCTTC
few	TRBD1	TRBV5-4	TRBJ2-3	CASTGGLETDTQYF	TGTGCCAGCACAGGGGGCTTGGAGACAGATACGCAGTATTTT
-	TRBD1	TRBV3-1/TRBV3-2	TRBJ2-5	CASSPQGAGETQYF	TGTGCCAGCAGCCCACAGGGGGCGGGGGAGACCCAGTACTTC
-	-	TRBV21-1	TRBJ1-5	CASSKVRGTGSNQPQHF	TGTGCCAGCAGCAAAGTTCGGGGGACAGGGTCTAATCAGCCCCAGCATTTT
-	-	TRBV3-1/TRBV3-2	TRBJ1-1	CASSRGEGTEAFF	TGTGCCAGCAGCCGAGGGGAGGGCACTGAAGCTTTCTTT
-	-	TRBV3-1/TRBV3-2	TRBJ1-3	CASSQDLGAIQPSGNTIYF	TGTGCCAGCAGCCAAGATCTAGGGGCCATCCAACCCTCTGGAAACACCATATATTTT
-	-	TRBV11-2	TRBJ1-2	CASSLGPGGQDGYTF	TGTGCCAGCAGCTTAGGTCCGGGGGGGCAGGATGGCTACACCTTC
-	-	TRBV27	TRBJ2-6	CASSRGSGANVLTF	TGTGCCAGCAGTCGAGGCTCTGGGGCCAACGTCCTGACTTTC
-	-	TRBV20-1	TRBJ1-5	CSASRSNQPQHF	TGCAGTGCTAGTCGGTCCAATCAGCCCCAGCATTTT
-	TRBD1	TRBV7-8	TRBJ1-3	CASSSGQGSGNTIYF	TGTGCCAGCAGCTCGGGACAGGGCTCTGGAAACACCATATATTTT
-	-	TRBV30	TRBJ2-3	CAWRTGSTDTQYF	TGTGCCTGGAGGACGGGAAGCACAGATACGCAGTATTTT
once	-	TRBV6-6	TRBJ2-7	CASSYLGGLGLGEQYF	TGTGCCAGCAGTTACTTGGGTGGGTTAGGACTGGGCGAGCAGTACTTC